A single sample is the source of the 7 T cell receptor beta chains below, sequenced in a study of T cells in Graves' hyperthyroidism and ophthalmopathy. Amplification targeted TCR beta CDR3 regions from RNA transcripts. TCR CDR3 underwent first-round RT-PCR with the HTBI primer set. Each CDR3 protein is one row after TCRdb ran MiXCR on the multiplex PCR reads. The sample yields fewer than 550,000 distinct CDR3 sequences, around 16% seen once. The sample consisted of blood. The receptors originated from a woman aged 18-29 years with Graves' hyperthyroidism.

This clonotype was recorded at least ten times. The chain carries TRBV12-3 or TRBV12-4 and TRBJ1-4; unclear D gene. This CDR3 region has 15 residues. V lost 3 bases, J lost 3 bases, and 11 bases lay in between. In DNA, the CDR3 is TGTGCCAGCAGTTTTTTGGGAGGTGCTAATGAAAAACTGTTTTTT. It specifies CASSFLGGANEKLFF.

This clonotype has ten or more counts. The chain recombines TRBV3-1 with TRBJ1-1; possibly TRBD1 for D (5 bases). Germline CDR1 LGHDT, CDR2 YNNKEL (reference sequence). This CDR3 contains 14 residues. V lost 4 bases and J lost 4, with 13 bases in between. Here the CDR3 reads CASSRLYGGTEAFF. The CDR3 DNA is TGTGCCAGCAGCCGCCTCTACGGGGGCACTGAAGCTTTCTTT. The full variable domain, with the rest looked up from reference TRBV3-1 and TRBJ1-1, is DTAVSQTPKYLVTQMGNDKSIKCEQNLGHDTMYWYKQDSKKFLKIMFSYNNKELIINETVPNRFSPKSPDKAHLNLHINSLELGDSAVYFCASSRLYGGTEAFFGQGTRLTVV.

Many counts were recorded for this clonotype. The chain has TRBV5-1 and TRBJ2-7; perhaps TRBD2 as D (6 bases). V lost 1 base and J 0 bases, leaving 8 bases between the germline ends. The CDR3 is 14 residues long. Germline-derived CDR1 and CDR2 are SGHRS and YFSETQ. For the CDR3, the DNA is TGCGCCAGCAGCTTGTCAGCGGGCTCCTACGAGCAGTACTTC. Protein: CASSLSAGSYEQYF.

As concerns this clonotype: The junction shows a germline mismatch at one end, possibly a read error. The chain employs TRBV12-3 or TRBV12-4 and TRBJ2-2; 7 bases are shared with TRBD2. The CDR3 extends over 16 amino acids. The chain's CDR3 is CTSSTTGTTNTGELFF. In DNA, the CDR3 is TGTACCAGCTCCACGACCGGGACTACGAACACCGGGGAGCTGTTTTTT.

The sample holds many counts of this clonotype. The chain joins TRBV6-1 to TRBJ2-7; D is perhaps TRBD2 (5 bases). This CDR3 comprises 13 residues. The V gene's germline CDR1 is MNHNS and CDR2 SASEGT. V was trimmed by 0 bases and J by 6 bases, leaving 9 bases between them. The CDR3 reads CASSEARVSEQYF. Here the CDR3 DNA reads TGTGCCAGCAGTGAAGCGCGGGTTTCCGAGCAGTACTTC.

This clonotype was counted ten times or more. J is TRBJ2-3 and V is TRBV20-1; D may be TRBD2 (7 bases). Trimming cost V 6 bases and J 7 bases, with 20 bases left between them. CDR1 and CDR2 (germline): DFQATT, SNEGSKA (reference sequence). This CDR3 contains 14 residues. CDR3 sequence reads: CSAAVGGGVNTQYF. DNA of the CDR3: TGCAGTGCCGCAGTAGGGGGGGGGGTGAATACGCAGTATTTT.

This clonotype has a count of ten or more. The V and J genes are TRBV6-1 and TRBJ2-3; TRBD2 matches at 10 bases. Germline values: CDR1 MNHNS, CDR2 SASEGT. The CDR3 covers 16 residues. The V segment lost 5 bases and the J segment 4 bases; nucleotides outside the gene matches: 9. The CDR3 region has the DNA TGTGCCAGCAGTTACAGGCTAGCGGGAGTATCAGATACGCAGTATTTT. Translated, it gives CASSYRLAGVSDTQYF.